This TCR beta chain came from a study of identical twins. This clonotype was counted only a few times. TCRdb fed the 5' RACE reads into MiXCR, producing one record per CDR3 protein. The sample includes a few hundred thousand distinct CDR3 sequences, more than 20% of them seen just once. J lost 6 bases, V lost 4 bases, and 4 bases had no gene match. The CDR3 has 15 amino acids. These data were likewise used in another study, on T cells expressing NK-cell markers. As that report states: Sorted CD3+CD56+NKG2C+, CD3+CD56+NKG2C- and CD3+CD56-NKG2C+ T cells supplied TCR beta repertoires. Roughly six of the donors carried dominant NKG2C+ clonotypes that took up about 1.0-7.0% of their CD8+ T cells. HCMV specificity of the expanded NKG2C+ T cell clones was not established.

The sequence came from a woman aged 18-35 years in good health. This rearrangement joins TRBV12-3 or TRBV12-4 to TRBJ1-6; 9 nucleotides match TRBD1. The material sequenced was CD4+ T cells sorted from blood. The CDR3 DNA sequence: TGTGCCAGCAGTTGGGTGGACAGGGGTAATTCACCCCTCCACTTT. Translating it yields CASSWVDRGNSPLHF.